This TCR beta chain was identified during a study of T cells in women clearing cervical HPV infection. Looking at the study overall: Donors had HPV16-related CIN3 or worse; 2 had invasive cancer.

Clones were read by immunoSEQ multiplex PCR, and TCRdb kept only the in-frame ones, dropping some. This sample contains about 20,000 clones. All participants had a single incident cervical HPV16 infection, and prevalent HPV16 infections were excluded. On this clone: Its specificity is not known. The read is 3 residues too short to cover the CDR3 end, so that end is filled in from the germline J gene.

The CDR3 sequence is 15 residues long. CDR1 and CDR2 from the germline V gene are GTSNPN and SVGIG (reference sequence). General study findings and limits: Effector/memory and HPV-specific T cells were not isolated, and association timing is unknown. Unknown T-cell numbers per sample may underlie the richness differences.

The gene calls are TRBV30 and TRBJ1-2; tentative D call: TRBD1 (6 bases). The material sequenced was blood buffy coat. The receptor was isolated from a woman between 18 and 75 years old with a cervical HPV16 infection that either progressed to CIN3+ or cleared (not recorded which). The DNA read from the CDR3 is TGTGCCTGGAGTGTACCTAGCGGGAGGGGGGATACC. Its protein product is CAWSVPSGRGDT. The complete CDR3 protein is CAWSVPSGRGDTYTF.